This T cell receptor (beta chain) stems from a study of T cells after yellow fever vaccination. TCRdb analysed the 5' RACE reads with MiXCR anew, one entry per CDR3 protein. Of 610,000 or so distinct CDR3 sequences listed, about 12% are singletons. V was cut by 5 bases and J by 1 base, with 13 bases left in between. Germline V gives CDR1 MNHNS, CDR2 SASEGT. The CDR3 contains 15 residues. This clonotype appeared a few times. The sample was PBMCs, taken on the day of the yellow fever booster vaccination. V is TRBV6-1 and J is TRBJ2-3, with a tentative D call TRBD2 (6 bases). This clonotype was sampled from a man younger than 45 who received the YFV17D yellow fever vaccine. In DNA form, the CDR3 reads TGTGCCAGCAGTCTGCGGGACCCAGGCACAGATACGCAGTATTTT. This sequence encodes CASSLRDPGTDTQYF.